This TCR beta chain was documented in a study of tumor-infiltrating lymphocytes in localized non-small cell lung cancer. This clone was counted a single time. Data came from immunoSEQ multiplex PCR; TCRdb stores just in-frame clones and leaves some out. Of 27,000 or so clones in the sample, 80% to 90% were seen once. Per germline, CDR1 SGHRS and CDR2 YFSETQ. V was cut by 2 bases and J by 3 bases, with 9 bases left in between. The CDR3 consists of 13 residues. The chain combines TRBV5-1 with TRBJ2-7, with a weak D call TRBD1 (5 bases). The sample was lung tumor tissue. This sequence was found in a human donor with non-small cell lung cancer. CDR3: CASSLDSRYEQYF. The DNA of the CDR3 is TGCGCCAGCAGCTTAGACAGCCGCTACGAGCAGTACTTC. The full variable domain, in which reference TRBV5-1 and TRBJ2-7 provide the parts outside the CDR3, is KAGVTQTPRYLIKTRGQQVTLSCSPISGHRSVSWYQQTPGQGLQFLFEYFSETQRNKGNFPGRFSGRQFSNSRSEMNVSTLELGDSALYLCASSLDSRYEQYFGPGTRLTVT.